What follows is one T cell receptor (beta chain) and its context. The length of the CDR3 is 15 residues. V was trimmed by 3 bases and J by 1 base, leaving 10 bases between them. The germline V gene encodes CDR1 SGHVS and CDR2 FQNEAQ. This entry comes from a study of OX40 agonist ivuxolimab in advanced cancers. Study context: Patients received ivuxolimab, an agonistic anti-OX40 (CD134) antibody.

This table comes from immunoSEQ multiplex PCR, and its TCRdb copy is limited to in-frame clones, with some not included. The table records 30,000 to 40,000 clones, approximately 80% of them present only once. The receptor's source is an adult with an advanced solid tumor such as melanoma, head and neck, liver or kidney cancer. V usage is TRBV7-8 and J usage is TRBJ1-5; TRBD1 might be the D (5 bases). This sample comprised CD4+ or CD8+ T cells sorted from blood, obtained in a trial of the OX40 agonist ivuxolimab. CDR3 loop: CASSFGGYSNQPQHF. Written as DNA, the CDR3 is TGTGCCAGCAGCTTCGGGGGATACAGCAATCAGCCCCAGCATTTT.